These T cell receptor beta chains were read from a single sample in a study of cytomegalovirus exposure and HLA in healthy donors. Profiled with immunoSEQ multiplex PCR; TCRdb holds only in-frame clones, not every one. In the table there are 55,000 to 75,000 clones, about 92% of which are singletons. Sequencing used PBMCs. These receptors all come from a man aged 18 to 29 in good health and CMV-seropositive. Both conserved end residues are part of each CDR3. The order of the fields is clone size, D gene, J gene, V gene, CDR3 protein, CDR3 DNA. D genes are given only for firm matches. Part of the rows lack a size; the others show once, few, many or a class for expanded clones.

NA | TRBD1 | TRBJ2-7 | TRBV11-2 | CASSSVRGQGSYEQYF | TGTGCCAGCAGCTCCGTGAGGGGACAGGGCTCCTACGAGCAGTACTTC
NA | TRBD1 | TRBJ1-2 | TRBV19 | CASSMQGAIGYTF | TGTGCCAGTAGTATGCAGGGGGCAATCGGCTACACCTTC
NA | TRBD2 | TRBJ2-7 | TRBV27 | CASALFSGSASYEQYF | TGTGCCAGCGCCCTATTTAGCGGGAGTGCCTCCTACGAGCAGTACTTC
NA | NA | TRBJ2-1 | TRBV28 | CAGMPGQIGDNEQFF | TGTGCCGGCATGCCCGGACAGATAGGGGACAATGAGCAGTTCTTC
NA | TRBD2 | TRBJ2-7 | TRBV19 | CASSIVSSGGLYEQYF | TGTGCCAGTAGTATAGTCTCTAGCGGGGGTCTCTACGAGCAGTACTTC
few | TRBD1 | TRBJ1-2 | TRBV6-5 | CASSYSGGQGGGYTF | TGTGCCAGCAGTTACTCGGGCGGACAGGGAGGCGGCTACACCTTC
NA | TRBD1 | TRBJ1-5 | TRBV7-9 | CASSLGQGQPQHF | TGTGCCAGCAGCTTGGGACAGGGTCAGCCCCAGCATTTT
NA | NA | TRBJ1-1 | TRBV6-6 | CASSTRLASEAFF | TGTGCCAGCAGCACGCGACTGGCCTCTGAAGCTTTCTTT
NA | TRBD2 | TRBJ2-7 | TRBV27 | CASSYPPAGGDQEEQYF | TGTGCCAGCAGTTACCCGCCAGCTGGGGGGGATCAAGAAGAGCAGTACTTC
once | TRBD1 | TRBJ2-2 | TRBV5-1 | CASSSRQGGTGELFF | TGCGCCAGCAGCTCGAGACAGGGTGGAACCGGGGAGCTGTTTTTT
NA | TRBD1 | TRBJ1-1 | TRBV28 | CASRTGVGAFF | TGTGCCAGCAGAACAGGGGTAGGGGCTTTCTTT
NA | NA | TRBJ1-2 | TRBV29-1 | CSVNSGVGYTF | TGCAGCGTTAACTCAGGGGTTGGCTACACCTTC
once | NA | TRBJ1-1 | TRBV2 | CASSVTGRTEAFF | TGTGCCAGCAGCGTTACGGGTCGCACTGAAGCTTTCTTT
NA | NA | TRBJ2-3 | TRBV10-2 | CASSESGPAVGDTQYF | TGCGCCAGCAGTGAGTCCGGACCAGCGGTTGGAGATACGCAGTATTTT
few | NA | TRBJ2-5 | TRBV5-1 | CASSMNTGHQETQYF | TGCGCCAGCAGCATGAATACAGGCCACCAAGAGACCCAGTACTTC
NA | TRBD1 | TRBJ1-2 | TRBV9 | CASSVWDSEGYTF | TGTGCCAGCAGCGTTTGGGACAGTGAAGGCTACACCTTC
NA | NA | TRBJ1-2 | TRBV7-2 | CASSLALFGGYGYTF | TGTGCCAGCAGCCTTGCACTATTTGGCGGATATGGCTACACCTTC
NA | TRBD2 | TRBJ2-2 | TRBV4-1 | CASSQMGLAVLTGELFF | TGCGCCAGCAGCCAAATGGGACTAGCGGTTCTTACCGGGGAGCTGTTTTTT
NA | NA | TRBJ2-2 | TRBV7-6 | CASSWTGRENTGELFF | TGTGCCAGCAGTTGGACTGGGCGGGAGAACACCGGGGAGCTGTTTTTT
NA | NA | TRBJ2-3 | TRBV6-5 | CASSYSRVRYTDTQYF | TGTGCCAGCAGTTACTCGAGGGTGAGGTACACAGATACGCAGTATTTT
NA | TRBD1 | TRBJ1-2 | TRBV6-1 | CASSQRDRVPDGYTF | TGTGCCAGCAGTCAGCGGGACAGGGTACCGGACGGCTACACCTTC
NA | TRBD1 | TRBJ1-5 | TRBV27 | CASSFIYRGRNQPQHF | TGTGCCAGCAGTTTTATCTACAGGGGTAGGAATCAGCCCCAGCATTTT
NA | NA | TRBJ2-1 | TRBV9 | CASSSRTGTLAGDYNEQFF | TGTGCCAGCAGCTCGCGGACAGGGACCTTAGCGGGAGACTACAATGAGCAGTTCTTC
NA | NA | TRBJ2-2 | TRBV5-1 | CASEGGQMNTGELFF | TGCGCCAGCGAGGGGGGACAGATGAACACCGGGGAGCTGTTTTTT
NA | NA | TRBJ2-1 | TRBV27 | CASSFYRGGLHEQFF | TGTGCCAGCAGTTTCTACAGGGGAGGTTTGCATGAGCAGTTCTTC
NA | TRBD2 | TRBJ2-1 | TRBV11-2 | CASSPRTSGNEQFF | TGTGCCAGCAGCCCGCGGACTAGCGGGAATGAGCAGTTCTTC
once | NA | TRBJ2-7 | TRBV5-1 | CASSLEVGAFYEQYF | TGCGCCAGCAGCTTGGAAGTAGGGGCGTTCTACGAGCAGTACTTC
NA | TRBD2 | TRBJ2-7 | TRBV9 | CASSLGESGRYEQYF | TGTGCCAGCAGCCTAGGGGAGAGCGGGAGATACGAGCAGTACTTC
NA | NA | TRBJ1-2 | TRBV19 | CASSMARGIVDGYTF | TGTGCCAGTAGTATGGCACGGGGTATCGTGGATGGCTACACCTTC
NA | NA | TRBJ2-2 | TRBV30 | CAWSRALDGELFF | TGTGCCTGGAGTAGAGCGTTGGACGGGGAGCTGTTTTTT
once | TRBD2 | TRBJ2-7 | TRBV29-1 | CSVTGRTSGIFYEQYF | TGCAGCGTCACCGGGAGGACTAGCGGGATATTCTACGAGCAGTACTTC
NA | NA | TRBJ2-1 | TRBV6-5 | CASTSDFYNEQFF | TGTGCCAGCACCTCGGACTTTTACAATGAGCAGTTCTTC
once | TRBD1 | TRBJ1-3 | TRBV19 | CASRSRDRGNTIYF | TGTGCCAGCAGAAGCCGGGACAGGGGTAACACCATATATTTT
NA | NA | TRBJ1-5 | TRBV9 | CASSVEGVNQPQHF | TGTGCCAGCAGCGTAGAAGGGGTGAATCAGCCCCAGCATTTT
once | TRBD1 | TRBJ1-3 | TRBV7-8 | CASSLMQGAVGNTIYF | TGTGCCAGCAGCTTAATGCAGGGGGCGGTTGGAAACACCATATATTTT
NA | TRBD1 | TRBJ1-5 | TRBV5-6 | CASSGTGRGNQPQHF | TGTGCCAGCAGCGGGACAGGTAGGGGTAATCAGCCCCAGCATTTT
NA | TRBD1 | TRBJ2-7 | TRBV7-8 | CASSLARGQGAGPHEQYF | TGTGCCAGCAGCTTAGCGAGGGGACAGGGGGCAGGCCCGCACGAGCAGTACTTC
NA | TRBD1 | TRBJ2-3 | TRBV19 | CASSWTGDITDTQYF | TGTGCCAGTAGTTGGACAGGGGACATCACAGATACGCAGTATTTT
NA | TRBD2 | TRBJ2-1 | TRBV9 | CASSAARAGTSGSFNDEQFF | TGTGCCAGCAGCGCAGCCAGAGCCGGGACTAGCGGGAGTTTCAACGATGAGCAGTTCTTC
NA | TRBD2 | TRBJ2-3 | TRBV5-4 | CASSSGTSGGEDTQYF | TGTGCCAGCAGCTCCGGGACTAGCGGGGGGGAGGATACGCAGTATTTT
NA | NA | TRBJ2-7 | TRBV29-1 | CSVAARDSSPYEQYF | TGCAGCGTTGCGGCGCGGGACAGTTCCCCCTACGAGCAGTACTTC
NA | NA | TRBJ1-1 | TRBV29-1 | CSVVGAANTEAFF | TGCAGCGTTGTAGGGGCAGCTAACACTGAAGCTTTCTTT
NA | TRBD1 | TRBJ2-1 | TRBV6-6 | CASSRDSYNEQFF | TGTGCCAGCAGTAGGGACAGCTACAATGAGCAGTTCTTC
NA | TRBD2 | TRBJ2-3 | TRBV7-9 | CASSSLTSGNTDTQYF | TGTGCCAGCAGCTCGCTAACTAGCGGGAACACAGATACGCAGTATTTT
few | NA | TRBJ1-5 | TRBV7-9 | CASSGRGLLGNQPQHF | TGTGCCAGCAGCGGCAGGGGCCTCCTTGGGAATCAGCCCCAGCATTTT
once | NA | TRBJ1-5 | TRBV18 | CASSPQGIGEQPQHF | TGTGCCAGCTCACCACAGGGAATCGGGGAACAGCCCCAGCATTTT
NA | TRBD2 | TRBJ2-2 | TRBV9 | CASSGTSNHLYTGELFF | TGTGCCAGCTCAGGGACTAGCAACCATCTTTACACCGGGGAGCTGTTTTTT
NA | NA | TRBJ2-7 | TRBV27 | CASSLGLLGEQYF | TGTGCCAGCAGTTTGGGGCTTCTCGGTGAGCAGTACTTC
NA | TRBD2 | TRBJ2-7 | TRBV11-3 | CASSDRTSGYEQYF | TGTGCCAGCAGCGATCGGACTAGCGGCTACGAGCAGTACTTC